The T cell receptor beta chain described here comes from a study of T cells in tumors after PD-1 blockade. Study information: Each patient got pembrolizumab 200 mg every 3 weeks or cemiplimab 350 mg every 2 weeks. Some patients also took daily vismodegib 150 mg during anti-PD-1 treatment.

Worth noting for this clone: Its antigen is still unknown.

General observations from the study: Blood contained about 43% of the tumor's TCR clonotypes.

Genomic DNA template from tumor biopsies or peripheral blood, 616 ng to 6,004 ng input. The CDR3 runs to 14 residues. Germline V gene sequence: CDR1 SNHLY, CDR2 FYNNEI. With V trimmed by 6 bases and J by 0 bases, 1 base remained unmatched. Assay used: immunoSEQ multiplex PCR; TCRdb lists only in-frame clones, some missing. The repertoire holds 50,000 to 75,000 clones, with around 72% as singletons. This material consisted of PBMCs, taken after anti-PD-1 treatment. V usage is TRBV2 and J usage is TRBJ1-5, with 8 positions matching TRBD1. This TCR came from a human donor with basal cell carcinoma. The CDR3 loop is CASRGQVSNQPQHF. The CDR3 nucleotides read TGTGCCAGCAGGGGACAGGTTAGCAATCAGCCCCAGCATTTT.